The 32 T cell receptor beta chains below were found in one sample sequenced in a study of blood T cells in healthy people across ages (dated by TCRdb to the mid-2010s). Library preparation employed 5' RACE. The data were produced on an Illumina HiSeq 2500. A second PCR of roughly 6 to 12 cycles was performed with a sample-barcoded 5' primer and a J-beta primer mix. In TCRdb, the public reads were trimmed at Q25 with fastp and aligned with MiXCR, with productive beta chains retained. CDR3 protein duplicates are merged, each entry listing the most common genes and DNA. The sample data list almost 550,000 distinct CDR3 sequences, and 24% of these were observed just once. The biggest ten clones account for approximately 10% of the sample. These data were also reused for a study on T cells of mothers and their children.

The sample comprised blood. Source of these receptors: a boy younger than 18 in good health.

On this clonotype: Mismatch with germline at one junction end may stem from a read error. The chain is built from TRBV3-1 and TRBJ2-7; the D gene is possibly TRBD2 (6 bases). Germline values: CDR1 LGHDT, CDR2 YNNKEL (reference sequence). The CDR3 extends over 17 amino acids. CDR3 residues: CASSQGLGGSRSYEQHF. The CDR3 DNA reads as TGTGCCAGCAGCCAAGGTTTAGGAGGGTCACGCTCCTACGAGCAGCACTTC.

The CDR3 is CASSPLDRGNQPQHF. CDR3 in DNA: TGTGCCAGCAGTCCACTCGACAGGGGGAATCAGCCCCAGCATTTT. The chain joins TRBV7-2 to TRBJ1-5; 9 nucleotides line up with TRBD1. The V and J ends lost 6 bases and 4 bases, in that order; junction bases with no gene match: 7. This CDR3 comprises 15 residues. Germline CDR1 SGHTA, CDR2 FQGNSA.

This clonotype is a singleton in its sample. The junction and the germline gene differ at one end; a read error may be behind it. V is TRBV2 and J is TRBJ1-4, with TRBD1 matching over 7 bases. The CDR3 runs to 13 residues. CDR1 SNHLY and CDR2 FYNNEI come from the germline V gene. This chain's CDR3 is CASSVDRAEKLVF. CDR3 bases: TGTGCCAGCAGCGTAGACAGGGCTGAAAAACTGGTTTTT.

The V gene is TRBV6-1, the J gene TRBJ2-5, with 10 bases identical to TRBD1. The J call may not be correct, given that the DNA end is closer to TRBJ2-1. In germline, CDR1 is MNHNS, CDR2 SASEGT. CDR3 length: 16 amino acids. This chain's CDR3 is CASSSDRDRGFNEQFF. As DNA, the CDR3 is TGTGCCAGCAGCAGTGACCGGGACAGGGGTTTCAATGAGCAGTTCTTC.

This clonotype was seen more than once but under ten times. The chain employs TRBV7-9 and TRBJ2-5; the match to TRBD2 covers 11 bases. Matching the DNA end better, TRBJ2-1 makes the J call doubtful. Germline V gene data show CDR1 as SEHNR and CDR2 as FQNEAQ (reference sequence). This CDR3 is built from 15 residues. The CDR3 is CASSLVTSGTDEQFF. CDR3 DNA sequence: TGTGCCAGCAGCTTAGTGACTAGCGGGACAGATGAGCAGTTCTTC.

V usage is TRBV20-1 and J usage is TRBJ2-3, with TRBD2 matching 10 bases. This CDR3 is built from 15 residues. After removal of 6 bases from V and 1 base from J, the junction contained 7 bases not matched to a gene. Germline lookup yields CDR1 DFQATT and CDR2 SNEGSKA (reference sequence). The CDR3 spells CSAPFSGRRTDTQYF. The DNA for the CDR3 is TGCAGTGCCCCCTTTAGCGGGAGGCGCACAGATACGCAGTATTTT.

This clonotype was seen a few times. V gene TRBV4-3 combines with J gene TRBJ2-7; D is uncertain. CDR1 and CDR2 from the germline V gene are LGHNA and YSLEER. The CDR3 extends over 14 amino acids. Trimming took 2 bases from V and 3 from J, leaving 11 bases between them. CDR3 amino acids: CASSQYSGGYEQYF. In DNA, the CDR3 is TGCGCCAGCAGCCAATATTCCGGCGGCTACGAGCAGTACTTC.

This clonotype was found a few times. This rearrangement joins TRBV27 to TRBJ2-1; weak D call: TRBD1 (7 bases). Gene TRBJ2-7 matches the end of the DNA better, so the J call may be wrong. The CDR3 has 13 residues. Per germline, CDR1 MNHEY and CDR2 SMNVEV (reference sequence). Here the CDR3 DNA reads TGTGCCAGCAGTTACCAGGGGGGCTACGAGCAGTACTTC. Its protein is CASSYQGGYEQYF.

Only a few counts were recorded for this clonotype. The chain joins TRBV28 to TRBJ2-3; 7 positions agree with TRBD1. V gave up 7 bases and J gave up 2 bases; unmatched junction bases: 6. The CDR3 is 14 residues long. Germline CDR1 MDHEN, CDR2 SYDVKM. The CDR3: CASTRQGATDTQYF. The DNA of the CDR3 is TGTGCCAGCACAAGACAGGGAGCCACAGATACGCAGTATTTT.

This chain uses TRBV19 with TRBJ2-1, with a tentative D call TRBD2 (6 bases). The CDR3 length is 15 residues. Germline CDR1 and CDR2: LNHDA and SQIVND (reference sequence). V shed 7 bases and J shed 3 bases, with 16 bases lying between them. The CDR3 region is CASKIRETFYNEQFF. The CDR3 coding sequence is TGTGCCAGTAAGATCCGGGAGACCTTCTACAATGAGCAGTTCTTC.

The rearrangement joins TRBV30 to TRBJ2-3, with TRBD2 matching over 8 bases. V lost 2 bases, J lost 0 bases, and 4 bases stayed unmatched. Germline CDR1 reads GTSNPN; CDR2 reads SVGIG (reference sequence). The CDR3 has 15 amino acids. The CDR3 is CAWSSGGGSTDTQYF. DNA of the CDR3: TGTGCCTGGAGTTCGGGCGGGGGGAGCACAGATACGCAGTATTTT. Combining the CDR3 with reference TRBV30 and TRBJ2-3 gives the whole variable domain SQTIHQWPATLVQPVGSPLSLECTVEGTSNPNLYWYRQAAGRGLQLLFYSVGIGQISSEVPQNLSASRPQDRQFILSSKKLLLSDSGFYLCAWSSGGGSTDTQYFGPGTRLTVL.

CDR3 loop: CASRGTGTGANVLTF. CDR3 in DNA: TGTGCCAGCAGGGGGACAGGGACTGGGGCCAACGTCCTGACTTTC. J is TRBJ2-6 and V is TRBV12-3 or TRBV12-4; 9 nucleotides line up with TRBD1. J was trimmed by 2 bases and V by 6 bases; bases with no gene match: 2. The CDR3 length is 15 residues.

CDR3 protein: CASSSPASGMNEQYF. CDR3 nucleotide sequence: TGTGCCAGCAGCTCACCGGCGAGCGGGATGAACGAGCAGTACTTC. The genes are TRBV13 and TRBJ2-5; TRBD2 matches at 7 bases. The end of the DNA fits TRBJ2-7 better, so the J call may be wrong. Germline CDR1 and CDR2: PRHDT and FYEKMQ (reference sequence). This CDR3 spans 15 amino acids.

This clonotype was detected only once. The CDR3 here is CASRPVTVGNQPQHF. Written as DNA, the CDR3 is TGTGCCAGCAGGCCCGTTACCGTTGGCAATCAGCCCCAGCATTTT. This rearrangement joins TRBV27 to TRBJ1-5; D unclear. Germline CDR1 MNHEY, CDR2 SMNVEV (reference sequence). V was shortened by 6 bases and J by 2 bases, with 14 bases between the two germline ends. The CDR3 is 15 amino acids.

DNA for the CDR3: TGCGCCAGCAGCCACGGACAGAACTACGAGCAGTACTTC. This sequence encodes CASSHGQNYEQYF. This chain joins TRBV5-1 and TRBJ2-7, with D possibly TRBD1 on 6 matching bases. V was pared by 4 bases and J by 3 bases, with 11 bases between. CDR3 length equals 13 residues. Germline CDR1 is SGHRS and CDR2 is YFSETQ.

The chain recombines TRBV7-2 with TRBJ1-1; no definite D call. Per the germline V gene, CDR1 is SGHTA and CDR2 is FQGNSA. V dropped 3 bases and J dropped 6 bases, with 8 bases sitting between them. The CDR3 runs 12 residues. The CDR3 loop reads CASSFLQSEAFF. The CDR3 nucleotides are TGTGCCAGCAGCTTTCTGCAGTCTGAAGCTTTCTTT.

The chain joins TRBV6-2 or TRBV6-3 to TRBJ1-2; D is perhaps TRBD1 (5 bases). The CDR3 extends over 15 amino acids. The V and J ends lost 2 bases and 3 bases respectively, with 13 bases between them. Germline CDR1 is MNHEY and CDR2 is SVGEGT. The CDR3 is CASSYGQRSDYGYTF. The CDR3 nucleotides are TGTGCCAGCAGTTACGGACAAAGGTCGGACTATGGCTACACCTTC.

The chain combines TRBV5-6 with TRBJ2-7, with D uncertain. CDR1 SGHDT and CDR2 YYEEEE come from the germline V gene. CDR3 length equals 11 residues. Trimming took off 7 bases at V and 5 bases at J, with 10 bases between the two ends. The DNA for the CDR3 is TGTGCCAGCGGAAACGCGGACGAGCAGTACTTC. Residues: CASGNADEQYF.

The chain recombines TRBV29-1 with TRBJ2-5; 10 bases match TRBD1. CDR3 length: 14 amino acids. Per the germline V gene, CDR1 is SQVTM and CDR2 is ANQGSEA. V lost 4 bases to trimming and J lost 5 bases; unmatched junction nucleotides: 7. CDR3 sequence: CSVAETGGLETQYF. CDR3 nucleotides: TGCAGCGTTGCCGAGACAGGGGGCTTGGAGACCCAGTACTTC.

The CDR3 region is CSARSQREAGNEQFF. The DNA of the CDR3 is TGCAGTGCTAGATCCCAGCGGGAGGCAGGCAATGAGCAGTTCTTC. This chain connects TRBV20-1 to TRBJ2-5, with 9 bases lining up with TRBD2. The DNA end is more similar to TRBJ2-1, so the J call may be wrong. The germline V gene encodes CDR1 DFQATT and CDR2 SNEGSKA (reference sequence). This CDR3 contains 15 residues.

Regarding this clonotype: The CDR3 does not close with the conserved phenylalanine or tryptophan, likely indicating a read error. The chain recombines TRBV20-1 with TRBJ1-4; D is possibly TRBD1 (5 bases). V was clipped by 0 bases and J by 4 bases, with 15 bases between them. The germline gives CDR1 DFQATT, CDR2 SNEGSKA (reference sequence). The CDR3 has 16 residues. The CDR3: CSARDQGTGLNEKLFS. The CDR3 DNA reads TGCAGTGCTAGAGATCAGGGAACAGGACTTAATGAAAAACTGTTTTCT.

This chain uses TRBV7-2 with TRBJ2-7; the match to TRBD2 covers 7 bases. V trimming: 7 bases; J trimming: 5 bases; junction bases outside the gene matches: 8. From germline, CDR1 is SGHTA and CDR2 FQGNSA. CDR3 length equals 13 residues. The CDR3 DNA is TGTGCCAGCACCCCCACGGGGAGGGACGAGCAGTACTTC. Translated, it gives CASTPTGRDEQYF.

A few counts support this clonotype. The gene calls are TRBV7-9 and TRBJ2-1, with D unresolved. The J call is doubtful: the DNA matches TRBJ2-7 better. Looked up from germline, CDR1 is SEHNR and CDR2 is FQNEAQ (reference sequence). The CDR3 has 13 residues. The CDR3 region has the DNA TGTGCCAGCAGGCCTACTGGGTTCTACGAGCAGTACTTC. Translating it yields CASRPTGFYEQYF.

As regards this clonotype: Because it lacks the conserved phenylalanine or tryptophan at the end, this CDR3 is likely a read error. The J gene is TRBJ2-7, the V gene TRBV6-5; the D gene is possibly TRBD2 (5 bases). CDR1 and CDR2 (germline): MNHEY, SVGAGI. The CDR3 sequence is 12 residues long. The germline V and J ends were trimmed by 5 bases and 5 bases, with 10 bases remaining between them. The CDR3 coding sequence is TGTGCCAGCAGTGGAAACGGGGACGAGCAGTACCTC. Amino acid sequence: CASSGNGDEQYL.

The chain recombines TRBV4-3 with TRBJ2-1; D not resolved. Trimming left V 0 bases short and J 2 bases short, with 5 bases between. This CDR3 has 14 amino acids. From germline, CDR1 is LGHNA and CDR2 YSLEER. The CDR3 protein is CASSQERTYNEQFF. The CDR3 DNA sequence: TGCGCCAGCAGCCAAGAGCGGACCTACAATGAGCAGTTCTTC.

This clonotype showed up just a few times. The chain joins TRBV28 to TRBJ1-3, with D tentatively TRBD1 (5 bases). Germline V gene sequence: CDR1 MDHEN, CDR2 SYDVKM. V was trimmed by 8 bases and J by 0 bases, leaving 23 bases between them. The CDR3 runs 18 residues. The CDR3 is CASPPRGRVSLSGNTIYF. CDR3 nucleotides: TGTGCCAGCCCCCCTCGGGGCAGGGTTTCTCTCTCTGGAAACACCATATATTTT.

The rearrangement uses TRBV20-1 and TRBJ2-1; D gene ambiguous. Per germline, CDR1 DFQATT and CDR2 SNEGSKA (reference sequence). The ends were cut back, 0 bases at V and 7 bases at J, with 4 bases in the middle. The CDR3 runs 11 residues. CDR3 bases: TGCAGTGCTAGAGATGGTAATGAGCAGTTCTTC. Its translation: CSARDGNEQFF.

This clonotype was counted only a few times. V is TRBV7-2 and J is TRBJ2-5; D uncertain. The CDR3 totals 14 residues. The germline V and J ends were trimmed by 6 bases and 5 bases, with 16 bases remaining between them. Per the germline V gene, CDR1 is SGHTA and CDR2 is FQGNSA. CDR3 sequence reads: CASRLTLGVETQYF. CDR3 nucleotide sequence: TGTGCCAGCAGGTTAACCCTAGGTGTTGAGACCCAGTACTTC.

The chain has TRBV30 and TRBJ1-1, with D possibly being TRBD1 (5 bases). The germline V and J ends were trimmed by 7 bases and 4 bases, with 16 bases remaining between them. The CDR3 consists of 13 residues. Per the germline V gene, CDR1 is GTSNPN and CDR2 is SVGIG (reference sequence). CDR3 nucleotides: TGTGCCTTAGGGCCACCGCAGGGCACTGAAGCTTTCTTT. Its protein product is CALGPPQGTEAFF.

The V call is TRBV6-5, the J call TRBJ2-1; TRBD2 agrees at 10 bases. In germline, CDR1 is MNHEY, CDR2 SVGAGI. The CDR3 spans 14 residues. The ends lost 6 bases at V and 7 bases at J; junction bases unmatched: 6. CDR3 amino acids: CASRRTSGNNEQFF. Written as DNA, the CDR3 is TGTGCCAGCAGAAGGACTAGCGGAAATAATGAGCAGTTCTTC.

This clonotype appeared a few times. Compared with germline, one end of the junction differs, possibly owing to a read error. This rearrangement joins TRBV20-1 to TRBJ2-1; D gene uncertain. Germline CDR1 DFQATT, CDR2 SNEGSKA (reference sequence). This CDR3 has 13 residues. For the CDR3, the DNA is TGCAGTGTTAGAACTTTATATACCAATGAGCAGTTCTTC. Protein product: CSVRTLYTNEQFF.

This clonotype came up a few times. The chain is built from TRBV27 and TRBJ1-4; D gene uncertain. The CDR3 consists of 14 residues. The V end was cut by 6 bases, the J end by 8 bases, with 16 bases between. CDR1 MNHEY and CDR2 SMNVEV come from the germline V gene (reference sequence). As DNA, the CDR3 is TGTGCCAGCAGGGCCGTTTGGCGAAAAGAAAAACTGTTTTTT. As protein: CASRAVWRKEKLFF.